This TCR beta chain is drawn from a study of blood T cell repertoires in COVID-19. This clone was detected only once. CDR1 SGHRS and CDR2 YFSETQ come from the germline V gene. J was trimmed by 8 bases and V by 4 bases; bases with no gene match: 15. The CDR3 consists of 16 residues. How the authors handled the data: Amplification of reference gene primers was used by the study to estimate nucleated cell counts. Here immunoSEQ multiplex PCR was the method, and the copy in TCRdb shows in-frame clones only, minus some. The D gene and trimming were derived from the DNA, and the V and J assignments and clone size from that table. The sample records 200,000 to 250,000 clones, 70% to 90% being singletons.

Sequenced material: peripheral blood. The V call is TRBV5-1, the J call TRBJ1-2, with 9 bases lining up with TRBD1. This clonotype was obtained from a man aged 55 to 70 with acute or convalescent COVID-19. CDR3 sequence (DNA): TGCGCCAGCAGCCCGGGACAGGGAAGCAGGACGGAAGGCTACACCTTC. This sequence encodes CASSPGQGSRTEGYTF.